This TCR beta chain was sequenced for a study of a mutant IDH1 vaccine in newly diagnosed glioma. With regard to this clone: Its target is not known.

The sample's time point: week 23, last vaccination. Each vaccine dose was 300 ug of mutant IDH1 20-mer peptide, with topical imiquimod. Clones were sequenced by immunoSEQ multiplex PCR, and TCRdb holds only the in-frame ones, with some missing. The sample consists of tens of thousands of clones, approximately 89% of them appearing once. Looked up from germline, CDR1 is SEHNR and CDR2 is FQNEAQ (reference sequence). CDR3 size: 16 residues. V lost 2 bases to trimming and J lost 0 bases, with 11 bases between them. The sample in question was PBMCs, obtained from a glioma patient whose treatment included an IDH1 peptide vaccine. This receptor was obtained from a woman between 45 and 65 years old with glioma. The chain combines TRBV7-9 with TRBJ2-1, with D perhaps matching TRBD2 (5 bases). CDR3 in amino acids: CASSLIEAASYNEQFF. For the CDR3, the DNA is TGTGCCAGCAGCTTAATTGAAGCGGCCTCCTACAATGAGCAGTTCTTC. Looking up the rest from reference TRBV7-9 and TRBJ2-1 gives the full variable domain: DTGVSQNPRHKITKRGQNVTFRCDPISEHNRLYWYRQTLGQGPEFLTYFQNEAQLEKSRLLSDRFSAERPKGSFSTLEIQRTEQGDSAMYLCASSLIEAASYNEQFFGPGTRLTVL.